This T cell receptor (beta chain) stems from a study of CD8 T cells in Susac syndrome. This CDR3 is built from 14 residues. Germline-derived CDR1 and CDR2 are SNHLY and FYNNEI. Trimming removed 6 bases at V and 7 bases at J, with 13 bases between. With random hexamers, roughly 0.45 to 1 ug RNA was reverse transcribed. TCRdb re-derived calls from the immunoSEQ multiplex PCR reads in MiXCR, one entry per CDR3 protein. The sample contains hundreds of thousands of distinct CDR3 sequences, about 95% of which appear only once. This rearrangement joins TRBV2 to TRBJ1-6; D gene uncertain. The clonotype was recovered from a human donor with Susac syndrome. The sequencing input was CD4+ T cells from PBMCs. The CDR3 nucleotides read TGTGCCAGCAGACCCCAGGAATCCAATTCACCCCTCCACTTT. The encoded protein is CASRPQESNSPLHF. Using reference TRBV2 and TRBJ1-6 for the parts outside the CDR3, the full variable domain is EPEVTQTPSHQVTQMGQEVILRCVPISNHLYFYWYRQILGQKVEFLVSFYNNEISEKSEIFDDQFSVERPDGSNFTLKIRSTKLEDSAMYFCASRPQESNSPLHFGNGTRLTVT.